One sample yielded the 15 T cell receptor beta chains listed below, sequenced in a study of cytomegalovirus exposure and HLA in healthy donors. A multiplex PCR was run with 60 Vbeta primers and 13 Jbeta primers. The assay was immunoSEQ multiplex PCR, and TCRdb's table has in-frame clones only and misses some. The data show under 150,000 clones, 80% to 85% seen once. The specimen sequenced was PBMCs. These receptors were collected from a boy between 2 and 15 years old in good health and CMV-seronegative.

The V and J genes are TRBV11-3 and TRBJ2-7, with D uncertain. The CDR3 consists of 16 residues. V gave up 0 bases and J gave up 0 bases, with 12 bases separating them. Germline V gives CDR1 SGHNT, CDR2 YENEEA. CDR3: CASSLEGQDPSYEQYF. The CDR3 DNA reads TGTGCCAGCAGCTTAGAAGGCCAGGATCCCTCCTACGAGCAGTACTTC.

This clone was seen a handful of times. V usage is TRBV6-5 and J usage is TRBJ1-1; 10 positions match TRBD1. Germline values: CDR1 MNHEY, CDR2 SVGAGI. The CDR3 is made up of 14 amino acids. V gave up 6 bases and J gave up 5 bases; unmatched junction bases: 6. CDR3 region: CASRDRGRETEAFF. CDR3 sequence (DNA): TGTGCCAGCAGAGACAGGGGGCGTGAGACTGAAGCTTTCTTT.

CDR3 sequence (DNA): TGTGCCAGCTCAACCGGGACTAGGGGAGATACGCAGTATTTT. It specifies CASSTGTRGDTQYF. The chain has TRBV6-4 and TRBJ2-3; 8 nucleotides match TRBD2. Germline V CDR1 and CDR2: MRHNA, SNTAGT. This CDR3 contains 14 residues. Trimming took 8 bases from V and 5 from J; bases not matched to a gene: 9.

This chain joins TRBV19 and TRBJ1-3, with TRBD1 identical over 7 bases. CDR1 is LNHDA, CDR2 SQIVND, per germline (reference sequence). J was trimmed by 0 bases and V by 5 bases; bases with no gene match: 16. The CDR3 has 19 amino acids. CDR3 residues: CASSSKTGTYPHSGNTIYF. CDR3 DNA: TGTGCCAGTAGTTCGAAGACAGGGACCTACCCGCACTCTGGAAACACCATATATTTT.

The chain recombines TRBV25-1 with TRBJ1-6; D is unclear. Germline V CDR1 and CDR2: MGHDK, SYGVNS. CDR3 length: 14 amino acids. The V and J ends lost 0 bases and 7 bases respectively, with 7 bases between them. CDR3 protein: CASSEYQENSPLHF. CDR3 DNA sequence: TGTGCCAGCAGTGAATATCAGGAAAATTCACCCCTCCACTTT.

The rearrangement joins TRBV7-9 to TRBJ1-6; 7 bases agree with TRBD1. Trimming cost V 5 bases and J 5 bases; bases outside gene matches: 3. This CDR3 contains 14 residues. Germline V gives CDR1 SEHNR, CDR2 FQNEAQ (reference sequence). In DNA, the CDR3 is TGTGCCAGCAGCCGGGACAGCAATAATTCACCCCTCCACTTT. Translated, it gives CASSRDSNNSPLHF.

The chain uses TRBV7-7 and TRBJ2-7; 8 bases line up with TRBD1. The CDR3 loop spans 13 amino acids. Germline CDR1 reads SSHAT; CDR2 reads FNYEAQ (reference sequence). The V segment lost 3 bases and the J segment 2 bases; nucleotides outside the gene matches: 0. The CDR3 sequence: CASSLDRAYEQYF. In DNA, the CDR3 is TGTGCCAGCAGCTTGGACAGGGCCTACGAGCAGTACTTC. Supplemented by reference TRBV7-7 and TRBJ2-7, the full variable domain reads GAGVSQSPRYKVTKRGQDVTLRCDPISSHATLYWYQQALGQGPEFLTYFNYEAQPDKSGLPSDRFSAERPEGSISTLTIQRTEQRDSAMYRCASSLDRAYEQYFGPGTRLTVT.

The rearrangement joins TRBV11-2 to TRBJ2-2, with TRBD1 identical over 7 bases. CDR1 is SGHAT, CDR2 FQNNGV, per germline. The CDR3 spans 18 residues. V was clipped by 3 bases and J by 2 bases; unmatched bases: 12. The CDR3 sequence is CASSFSGPDRDNTGELFF. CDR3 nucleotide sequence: TGTGCCAGCAGCTTTAGTGGGCCCGACAGGGACAACACCGGGGAGCTGTTTTTT.

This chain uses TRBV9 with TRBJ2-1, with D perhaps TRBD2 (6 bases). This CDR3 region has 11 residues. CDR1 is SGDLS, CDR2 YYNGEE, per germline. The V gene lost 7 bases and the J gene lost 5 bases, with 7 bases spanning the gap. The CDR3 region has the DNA TGTGCCAGCGGGGGGAACAATGAGCAGTTCTTC. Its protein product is CASGGNNEQFF.

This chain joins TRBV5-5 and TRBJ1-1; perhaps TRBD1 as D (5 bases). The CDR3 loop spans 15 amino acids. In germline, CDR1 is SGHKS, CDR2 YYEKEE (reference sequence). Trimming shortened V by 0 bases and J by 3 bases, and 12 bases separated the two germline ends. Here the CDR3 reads CASSLAQGMYTEAFF. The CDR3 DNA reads TGTGCCAGCAGCTTGGCCCAGGGAATGTACACTGAAGCTTTCTTT. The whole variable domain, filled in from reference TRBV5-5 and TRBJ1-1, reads DAGVTQSPTHLIKTRGQQVTLRCSPISGHKSVSWYQQVLGQGPQFIFQYYEKEERGRGNFPDRFSARQFPNYSSELNVNALLLGDSALYLCASSLAQGMYTEAFFGQGTRLTVV.

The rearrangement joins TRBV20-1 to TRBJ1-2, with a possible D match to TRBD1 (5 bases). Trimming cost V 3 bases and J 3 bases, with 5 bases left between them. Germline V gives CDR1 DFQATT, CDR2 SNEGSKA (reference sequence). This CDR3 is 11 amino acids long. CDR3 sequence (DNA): TGCAGTGCTAGCAGGGACTATGGCTACACCTTC. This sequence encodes CSASRDYGYTF.

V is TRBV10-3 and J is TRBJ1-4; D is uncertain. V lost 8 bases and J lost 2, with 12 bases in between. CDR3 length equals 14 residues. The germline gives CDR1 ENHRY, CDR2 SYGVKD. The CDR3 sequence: CAILNGATNEKLFF. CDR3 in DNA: TGTGCCATCTTGAACGGTGCTACTAATGAAAAACTGTTTTTT.

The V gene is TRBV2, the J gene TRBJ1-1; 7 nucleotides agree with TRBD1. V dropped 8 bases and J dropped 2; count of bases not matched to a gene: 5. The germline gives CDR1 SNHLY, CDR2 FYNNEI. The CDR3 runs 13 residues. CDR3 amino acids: CASLTGLNTEAFF. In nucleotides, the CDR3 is TGTGCCAGCCTGACAGGGTTAAACACTGAAGCTTTCTTT. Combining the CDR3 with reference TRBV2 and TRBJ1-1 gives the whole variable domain EPEVTQTPSHQVTQMGQEVILRCVPISNHLYFYWYRQILGQKVEFLVSFYNNEISEKSEIFDDQFSVERPDGSNFTLKIRSTKLEDSAMYFCASLTGLNTEAFFGQGTRLTVV.

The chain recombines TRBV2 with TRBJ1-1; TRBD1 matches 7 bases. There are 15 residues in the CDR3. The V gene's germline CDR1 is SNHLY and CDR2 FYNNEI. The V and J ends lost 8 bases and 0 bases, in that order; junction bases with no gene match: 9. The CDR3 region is CASREKGQVNTEAFF. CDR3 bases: TGTGCCAGCCGAGAGAAAGGACAGGTGAACACTGAAGCTTTCTTT.

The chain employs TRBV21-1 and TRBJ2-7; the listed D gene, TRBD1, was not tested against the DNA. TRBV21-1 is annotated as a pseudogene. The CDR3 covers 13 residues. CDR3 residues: CASPGQGTHEQYF. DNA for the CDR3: TGTGCCAGCCCGGGACAGGGGACTCACGAGCAGTACTTC.